The rows below give T cell receptor beta chains drawn from one sample of a study of beta chain features in type 1 diabetes. Sequencing used immunoSEQ multiplex PCR; TCRdb keeps in-frame clones, though not all of them. This table has hundreds of thousands of clones, roughly an eighth appearing once. Sequencing was carried out using naive CD4+ T cells from blood. The receptors shown here come from a man in his late teens or twenties with type 1 diabetes. CDR3s leave out the opening cysteine and the closing phenylalanine or tryptophan.

TRBV29-1,TRBJ2-1,SVGGLARTEQF
TRBV7-2,TRBJ2-5,ASSMRGAETQY
TRBV30,TRBJ1-1,AWTAGAGNTEAF
TRBV5-1,TRBJ2-1,ASSLGLAGLYNEQF
TRBV18,TRBJ1-1,ASSPGPLEVAF
TRBV28,TRBJ2-1,ASFPSVGPSAF
TRBV30,TRBJ2-3,AWSRATSTDTQY
TRBV7-9,TRBJ1-2,ASSPGVLGYGYT
TRBV5-1,TRBJ1-5,ASSLSWLLGNQPQH
TRBV4-1,TRBJ2-7,ASSQGQGDSYEQY
TRBV5-1,TRBJ2-1,ASSPVAGSDNEQF
TRBV29-1,TRBJ1-1,SVVKSTEAF
TRBV4-3,TRBJ2-5,ASSQDTPGGGEETQY
TRBV30,TRBJ2-7,AWRSRGSGEQY
TRBV5-4,TRBJ2-5,ASSLRSGQQETQY
TRBV13,TRBJ1-1,ASSLRGPDTEAF
TRBV21-1,TRBJ2-4,ASSEKNGVNIQY
TRBV9,TRBJ2-3,ASSYSPTSLDTQY
TRBV7-9,TRBJ2-6,ASSWPGANVLT
TRBV28,TRBJ2-3,ASSLPDRSRAQY
TRBV11-1,TRBJ2-1,ASSSRGIYNEQF
TRBV30,TRBJ2-5,AWSSRWVAGLQETQY
TRBV9,TRBJ1-3,ASSAGPAGNTIY
TRBV15,TRBJ2-2,ATNSGQGNTGELF
TRBV2,TRBJ2-5,ASGSGETQY
TRBV28,TRBJ2-7,ASSPWRSIDSYEQY
TRBV7-3,TRBJ2-3,ASSQVGRRGVQY
TRBV4-1,TRBJ2-2,ASSQVVAGLNTGELF
TRBV21-1,TRBJ2-5,ASSNPSGGRETQY
TRBV28,TRBJ2-6,ASSIQGPSGANVLT
TRBV4-1,TRBJ1-5,ASSQDHVSNQPQH
TRBV6-5,TRBJ2-5,ASSYGLAEETQY
TRBV30,TRBJ1-5,AWSMDRNQPQH
TRBV18,TRBJ1-1,ASSRNRDRNTEAF
TRBV4-1,TRBJ1-4,ASSVQWATNEKLF
TRBV4-2,TRBJ2-5,ASSQGQGKETQY
TRBV25-1,TRBJ2-1,ASSGAGSYNEQF
TRBV5-4,TRBJ2-1,ASSSLQGLQF
TRBV2,TRBJ2-1,ASSAVGNEQF
TRBV7-9,TRBJ1-1,ASSLETNTEAF
TRBV9,TRBJ1-6,ASSVGVSEGSPLH
TRBV25-1,TRBJ2-1,ASSEGRVSYNEQF
TRBV29-1,TRBJ1-5,SVGDRGPNQPQH
TRBV7-9,TRBJ1-2,ASSRDRLSNGYT
TRBV10-3,TRBJ2-6,AISERQGVSSGANVLT
TRBV30,TRBJ1-5,AWSINHQPQH
TRBV2,TRBJ2-7,ASRSTGEQY